These 3 T cell receptor beta chains were all obtained from the same sample, sequenced in a study of blood T cell repertoires in COVID-19. Sequenced by immunoSEQ multiplex PCR; TCRdb stores in-frame clones only, minus some. Among some 46,000 clones listed, around 75% were seen once. What was sequenced was peripheral blood. These receptors came from an elderly man with acute or convalescent COVID-19.

This chain links TRBV9 with TRBJ2-1; D gene ambiguous. Germline loops: CDR1 SGDLS, CDR2 YYNGEE. The CDR3 is 15 residues long. The V and J ends lost 4 bases and 6 bases respectively, with 17 bases between them. The CDR3 is CASSRGGTFANEQFF. CDR3 coding DNA: TGTGCCAGCAGCAGAGGTGGTACCTTCGCCAATGAGCAGTTCTTC.

The V gene is TRBV7-2, the J gene TRBJ2-1; 7 bases map to TRBD2. Per the germline V gene, CDR1 is SGHTA and CDR2 is FQGNSA. Trimming took 5 bases from V and 2 from J; bases not matched to a gene: 6. The CDR3 totals 15 residues. Here the CDR3 reads CASSLIRGAYNEQFF. CDR3 coding DNA: TGTGCCAGCAGCCTGATCCGGGGGGCCTACAATGAGCAGTTCTTC.

This clone was counted only a few times. The chain employs TRBV28 and TRBJ1-5; maybe TRBD1 (6 bases). Trimming stripped 3 bases from V and 2 bases from J, with 11 bases between. CDR1 and CDR2 from the germline V gene are MDHEN and SYDVKM. This CDR3 has 15 amino acids. In nucleotides, the CDR3 is TGTGCCAGCAGTTTCTCGGGGGGCGGCAATCAGCCCCAGCATTTT. Translation gives CASSFSGGGNQPQHF.